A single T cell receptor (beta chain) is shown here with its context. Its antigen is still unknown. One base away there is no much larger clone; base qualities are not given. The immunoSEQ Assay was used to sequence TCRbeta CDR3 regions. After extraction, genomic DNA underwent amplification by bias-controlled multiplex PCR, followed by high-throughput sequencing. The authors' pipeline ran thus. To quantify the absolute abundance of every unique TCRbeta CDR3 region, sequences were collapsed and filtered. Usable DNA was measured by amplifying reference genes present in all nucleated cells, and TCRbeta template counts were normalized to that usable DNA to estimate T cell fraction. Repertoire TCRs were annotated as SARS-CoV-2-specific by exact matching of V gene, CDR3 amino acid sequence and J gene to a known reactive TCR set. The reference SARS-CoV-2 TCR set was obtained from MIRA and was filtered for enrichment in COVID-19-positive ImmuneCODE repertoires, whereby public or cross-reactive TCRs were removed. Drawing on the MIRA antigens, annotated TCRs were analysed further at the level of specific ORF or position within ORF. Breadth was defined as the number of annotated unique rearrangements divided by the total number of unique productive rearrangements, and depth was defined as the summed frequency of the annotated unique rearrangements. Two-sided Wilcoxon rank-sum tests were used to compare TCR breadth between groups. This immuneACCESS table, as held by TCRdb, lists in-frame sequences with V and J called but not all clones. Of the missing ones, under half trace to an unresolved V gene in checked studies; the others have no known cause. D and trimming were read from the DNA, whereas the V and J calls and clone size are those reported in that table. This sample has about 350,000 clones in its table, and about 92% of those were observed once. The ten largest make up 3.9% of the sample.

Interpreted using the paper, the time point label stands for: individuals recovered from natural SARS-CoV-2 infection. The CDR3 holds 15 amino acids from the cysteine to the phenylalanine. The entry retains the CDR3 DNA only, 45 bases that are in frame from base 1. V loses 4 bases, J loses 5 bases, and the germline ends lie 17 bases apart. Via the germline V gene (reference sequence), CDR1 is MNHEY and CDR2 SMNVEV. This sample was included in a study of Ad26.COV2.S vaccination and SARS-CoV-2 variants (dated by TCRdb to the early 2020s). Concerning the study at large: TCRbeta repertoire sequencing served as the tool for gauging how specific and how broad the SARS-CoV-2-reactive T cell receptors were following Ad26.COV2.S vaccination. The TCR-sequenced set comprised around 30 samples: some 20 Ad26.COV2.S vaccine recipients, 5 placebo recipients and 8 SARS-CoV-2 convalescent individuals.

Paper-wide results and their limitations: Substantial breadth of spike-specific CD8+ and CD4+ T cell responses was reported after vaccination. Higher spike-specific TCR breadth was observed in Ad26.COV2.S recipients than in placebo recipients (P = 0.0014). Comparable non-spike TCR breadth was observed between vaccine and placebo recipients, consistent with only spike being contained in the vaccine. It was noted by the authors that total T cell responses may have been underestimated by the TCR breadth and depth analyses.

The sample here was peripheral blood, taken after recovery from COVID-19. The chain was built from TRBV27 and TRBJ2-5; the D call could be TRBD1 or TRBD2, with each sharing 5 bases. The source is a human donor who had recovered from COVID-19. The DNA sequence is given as TGTGCCAGCAGTTGGGGCAGTTCCTCGGGGGAGACCCAGTACTTC. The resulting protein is CASSWGSSSGETQYF.